A single sample gave rise to the 23 T cell receptor beta chains below, sequenced in a study of cytomegalovirus exposure and HLA in healthy donors. Primers included in the PCR were 60 Vbeta and 13 Jbeta primers. TCRdb's table, derived via immunoSEQ multiplex PCR, lists solely in-frame clones and lacks some. Among some 130,000 clones listed, 65% to 90% were seen once. Material: PBMCs. Source of these receptors: a male donor in good health and CMV-seropositive.

This clone was recorded a few times. The J gene is TRBJ2-7, the V gene TRBV28, with 9 bases aligning to TRBD2. Looked up from germline, CDR1 is MDHEN and CDR2 is SYDVKM. The CDR3 runs to 17 residues. The trim removed 7 bases at V and 9 bases at J, leaving 22 bases unmatched. In nucleotides, the CDR3 is TGTGCCAGCAACCGCGGCGGGAGTGGCGGGAGGGGCTCTGTGCAGTACTTC. This sequence encodes CASNRGGSGGRGSVQYF.

This chain joins TRBV5-8 and TRBJ2-2, with TRBD2 matching over 9 bases. CDR1 is SGHTS, CDR2 YDEGEE, per germline. There are 15 residues in the CDR3. V shed 4 bases and J 4 bases; nucleotides not matched to a gene: 5. CDR3 coding DNA: TGTGCCAGCAGCCCCAGCGGGAGGATCACCGGGGAGCTGTTTTTT. This sequence encodes CASSPSGRITGELFF. Full variable domain (outside the CDR3, taken from reference TRBV5-8 and TRBJ2-2): EAGVTQSPTHLIKTRGQQATLRCSPISGHTSVYWYQQALGLGLQFLLWYDEGEERNRGNFPPRFSGRQFPNYSSELNVNALELEDSALYLCASSPSGRITGELFFGEGSRLTVL.

The chain joins TRBV20-1 to TRBJ2-7; 10 nucleotides line up with TRBD1. CDR3 length equals 11 residues. Germline values: CDR1 DFQATT, CDR2 SNEGSKA (reference sequence). Here the CDR3 DNA reads TGCAGACAGGACAGGGGGTACGAGCAGTACTTC. Protein product: CRQDRGYEQYF.

This chain joins TRBV7-8 and TRBJ2-1; 7 nucleotides line up with TRBD2. Germline V gene data show CDR1 as SGHVS and CDR2 as FQNEAQ. V gave up 2 bases and J gave up 2 bases; unmatched junction bases: 3. The CDR3 runs to 15 residues. The CDR3 region is CASSLLGGTYNEQFF. CDR3 nucleotides: TGTGCCAGCAGCTTATTGGGGGGGACCTACAATGAGCAGTTCTTC.

The chain is built from TRBV5-6 and TRBJ2-7; D is uncertain. Trimming removed 1 base from V and 3 bases from J, with 11 bases in between. The germline V gene has CDR1 SGHDT and CDR2 YYEEEE. The CDR3 loop spans 14 amino acids. As DNA, the CDR3 is TGTGCCAGCAGCTTGATGGTCGCAGACTACGAGCAGTACTTC. Translating it yields CASSLMVADYEQYF.

V is TRBV29-1 and J is TRBJ2-1, with TRBD2 matching 11 bases. V shed 4 bases and J 4 bases; nucleotides not matched to a gene: 0. Germline V CDR1 and CDR2: SQVTM, ANQGSEA. The CDR3 loop spans 13 amino acids. The CDR3 region has the DNA TGCAGCGTTGCTAGCGGGGGGTACAATGAGCAGTTCTTC. It specifies CSVASGGYNEQFF.

This chain links TRBV27 with TRBJ2-5; D is perhaps TRBD2 (7 bases). The germline CDR1 and CDR2 sequences are MNHEY and SMNVEV (reference sequence). Trimming shortened V by 6 bases and J by 2 bases, and 10 bases separated the two germline ends. CDR3 length: 13 residues. The CDR3 sequence is CASRGGQQETQYF. The CDR3, as DNA: TGTGCCAGCAGGGGGGGGCAGCAAGAGACCCAGTACTTC.

The chain joins TRBV9 to TRBJ2-2; 8 bases map to TRBD1. Germline-derived CDR1 and CDR2 are SGDLS and YYNGEE. The V gene end was trimmed by 5 bases and the J gene end by 7 bases; junction bases not matched to a gene: 7. This CDR3 is 14 amino acids long. Here the CDR3 reads CASSLSGGGGELFF. The CDR3 DNA reads TGTGCCAGCAGTCTTTCAGGGGGCGGCGGGGAGCTGTTTTTT. Variable domain in full (rest from reference TRBV9 and TRBJ2-2): DSGVTQTPKHLITATGQRVTLRCSPRSGDLSVYWYQQSLDQGLQFLIQYYNGEERAKGNILERFSAQQFPDLHSELNLSSLELGDSALYFCASSLSGGGGELFFGEGSRLTVL.

The chain carries TRBV9 and TRBJ1-2; maybe TRBD1 (5 bases). The V end lost 3 bases, the J end lost 5 bases, and 23 bases lay between the germline ends. The CDR3 contains 17 residues. Germline V gene sequence: CDR1 SGDLS, CDR2 YYNGEE. CDR3: CASSAAGVGTGLYGYTF. The CDR3 nucleotides read TGTGCCAGCAGCGCCGCTGGGGTAGGAACAGGCTTGTATGGCTACACCTTC.

The gene calls are TRBV19 and TRBJ1-5; D uncertain. This CDR3 has 13 amino acids. V lost 8 bases and J lost 4, with 12 bases in between. The V gene's germline CDR1 is LNHDA and CDR2 SQIVND (reference sequence). CDR3 sequence: CASGRPPNQPQHF. CDR3 sequence (DNA): TGTGCCAGTGGGAGGCCCCCGAATCAGCCCCAGCATTTT.

This chain uses TRBV30 with TRBJ2-3, with D tentatively TRBD2 (5 bases). CDR3 size: 15 residues. Germline CDR1 is GTSNPN and CDR2 is SVGIG (reference sequence). Trimming cost V 0 bases and J 0 bases, with 10 bases left between them. CDR3 amino acids: CAWSVVASSTDTQYF. In DNA, the CDR3 is TGTGCCTGGAGTGTAGTAGCGTCTAGCACAGATACGCAGTATTTT.

The chain couples TRBV6-5 to TRBJ1-1; TRBD1 matches 9 bases. The V segment lost 5 bases and the J segment 5 bases; nucleotides outside the gene matches: 6. Germline values: CDR1 MNHEY, CDR2 SVGAGI. The CDR3 covers 14 residues. In DNA, the CDR3 is TGTGCCAGCAGTGGGACAGGGTGGTTGACTGAAGCTTTCTTT. It yields the protein CASSGTGWLTEAFF.

The chain employs TRBV7-9 and TRBJ2-4; 7 bases are shared with TRBD1. Germline trimming cut 5 bases from V and 12 bases from J; bases unmatched to any gene: 10. The CDR3 contains 13 residues. Germline values: CDR1 SEHNR, CDR2 FQNEAQ (reference sequence). This chain's CDR3 is CASSGTDRDSQYF. The DNA of the CDR3 is TGTGCCAGCAGCGGGACAGATCGGGACAGTCAGTACTTC.

Written as DNA, the CDR3 is TGTGCCAGCAGCCCGGGACAGGGAAGCAATCAGCCCCAGCATTTT. Residues: CASSPGQGSNQPQHF. The chain is built from TRBV7-2 and TRBJ1-5, with TRBD1 identical over 9 bases. The CDR3 extends over 15 amino acids. Germline V gives CDR1 SGHTA, CDR2 FQGNSA. Trimming at V came to 5 bases and at J to 1 base, leaving 3 bases not matched to a gene.

The chain couples TRBV19 to TRBJ2-1; 9 nucleotides match TRBD2. This CDR3 is built from 15 residues. The ends lost 3 bases at V and 6 bases at J; junction bases unmatched: 6. Germline loops: CDR1 LNHDA, CDR2 SQIVND (reference sequence). The CDR3 nucleotides read TGTGCCAGTAGTATGGGCGGGAGGGCCGGCAATGAGCAGTTCTTC. It codes for CASSMGGRAGNEQFF.

This rearrangement joins TRBV11-2 to TRBJ2-2; perhaps TRBD1 as D (6 bases). V dropped 4 bases and J dropped 3 bases, with 12 bases sitting between them. The CDR3 runs 15 residues. Germline CDR1 reads SGHAT; CDR2 reads FQNNGV. The CDR3 reads CASSSLTGYTGELFF. The CDR3 coding sequence is TGTGCCAGCAGCTCCCTTACAGGGTACACCGGGGAGCTGTTTTTT.

The chain uses TRBV7-9 and TRBJ2-7; 7 positions agree with TRBD1. With V trimmed by 4 bases and J by 0 bases, 6 bases remained unmatched. The CDR3 totals 15 residues. Germline loops: CDR1 SEHNR, CDR2 FQNEAQ (reference sequence). DNA for the CDR3: TGTGCCAGCAGCTCCAGACAGGGTTACTCCTACGAGCAGTACTTC. Protein: CASSSRQGYSYEQYF.

This chain joins TRBV28 and TRBJ2-1, with 7 bases fitting TRBD1. Germline lookup yields CDR1 MDHEN and CDR2 SYDVKM. V was clipped by 9 bases and J by 6 bases; unmatched bases: 5. The CDR3 sequence is 12 residues long. The CDR3 DNA sequence: TGTGCCAGTTTGACAGGGTCCAATGAGCAGTTCTTC. Protein product: CASLTGSNEQFF.

This clone was detected a few times. The chain carries TRBV15 and TRBJ2-5; possible D gene TRBD1, 5 bases. The CDR3 sequence is 16 residues long. Trimming cost V 0 bases and J 3 bases, with 14 bases left between them. Germline CDR1 reads LNHNV; CDR2 reads YYDKDF (reference sequence). CDR3 DNA sequence: TGTGCCACCAGCAGAGATCTAGACAGAACGAAAGAGACCCAGTACTTC. Protein: CATSRDLDRTKETQYF.

The gene calls are TRBV5-3 and TRBJ2-1; possibly TRBD2 for D (6 bases). TRBV5-3 is an ORF; its function is uncertain. This CDR3 contains 16 residues. The V end was cut by 5 bases, the J end by 8 bases, with 23 bases between. This CDR3 reads CARSSLAEIPRDEQFF. In nucleotides, the CDR3 is TGTGCCAGAAGTAGTTTAGCGGAGATTCCGAGGGATGAGCAGTTCTTC.

The chain combines TRBV14 with TRBJ2-7; 9 bases align to TRBD2. Unmatched junction bases numbered 3, after V lost 1 base and J lost 2 bases. The CDR3 is 15 amino acids. Germline V gives CDR1 SGHDN, CDR2 FVKESK. CDR3: CASSQVAGVTYEQYF. The CDR3 DNA is TGTGCCAGCAGCCAAGTAGCGGGAGTTACCTACGAGCAGTACTTC.

V usage is TRBV4-2 and J usage is TRBJ2-1; D unresolved. The CDR3 spans 15 residues. With 0 bases removed from V and 8 bases from J, the gap between germline ends came to 14 bases. CDR1 is LGHNA, CDR2 YNFKEQ, per germline. CDR3 DNA: TGTGCCAGCAGCCAAGATCGAAATAGAATGGATGAGCAGTTCTTC. Encoded protein: CASSQDRNRMDEQFF.

This chain joins TRBV30 and TRBJ2-1; 14 nucleotides line up with TRBD2. Germline V gives CDR1 GTSNPN, CDR2 SVGIG (reference sequence). V lost 2 bases, J lost 8 bases, and 11 bases stayed unmatched. CDR3 size: 17 residues. The DNA for the CDR3 is TGTGCCTGGAGTAACCTCGGACTAGCGGGAGGCAAGGATGAGCAGTTCTTC. Translation: CAWSNLGLAGGKDEQFF. Complete variable domain (other parts from reference TRBV30 and TRBJ2-1): SQTIHQWPATLVQPVGSPLSLECTVEGTSNPNLYWYRQAAGRGLQLLFYSVGIGQISSEVPQNLSASRPQDRQFILSSKKLLLSDSGFYLCAWSNLGLAGGKDEQFFGPGTRLTVL.